This TCR beta chain emerged from a study of cytomegalovirus exposure and HLA in healthy donors. The V end lost 5 bases, the J end lost 5 bases, and 16 bases lay between the germline ends. CDR3 length: 14 amino acids. Germline CDR1 and CDR2: SGHDN and FVKESK. Use of 60 Vbeta and 13 Jbeta primers characterized the PCR. Only in-frame clones appear in the TCRdb table, and some are missing; sequencing was by immunoSEQ multiplex PCR. Among about 93,000 clones, 60% to 80% were seen once, and the ten largest hold over 2%. This clonotype was obtained from a boy aged 5-17 years in good health and CMV-seronegative. The sequencing sample was made of PBMCs. The gene calls are TRBV14 and TRBJ2-7, with D possibly being TRBD2 (6 bases). CDR3 sequence: CASSVSGGRHEQYF. CDR3 sequence (DNA): TGTGCCAGCAGCGTATCCGGGGGTAGGCACGAGCAGTACTTC. Together with reference TRBV14 and TRBJ2-7, the CDR3 gives the full variable domain: EAGVTQFPSHSVIEKGQTVTLRCDPISGHDNLYWYRRVMGKEIKFLLHFVKESKQDESGMPNNRFLAERTGGTYSTLKVQPAELEDSGVYFCASSVSGGRHEQYFGPGTRLTVT.